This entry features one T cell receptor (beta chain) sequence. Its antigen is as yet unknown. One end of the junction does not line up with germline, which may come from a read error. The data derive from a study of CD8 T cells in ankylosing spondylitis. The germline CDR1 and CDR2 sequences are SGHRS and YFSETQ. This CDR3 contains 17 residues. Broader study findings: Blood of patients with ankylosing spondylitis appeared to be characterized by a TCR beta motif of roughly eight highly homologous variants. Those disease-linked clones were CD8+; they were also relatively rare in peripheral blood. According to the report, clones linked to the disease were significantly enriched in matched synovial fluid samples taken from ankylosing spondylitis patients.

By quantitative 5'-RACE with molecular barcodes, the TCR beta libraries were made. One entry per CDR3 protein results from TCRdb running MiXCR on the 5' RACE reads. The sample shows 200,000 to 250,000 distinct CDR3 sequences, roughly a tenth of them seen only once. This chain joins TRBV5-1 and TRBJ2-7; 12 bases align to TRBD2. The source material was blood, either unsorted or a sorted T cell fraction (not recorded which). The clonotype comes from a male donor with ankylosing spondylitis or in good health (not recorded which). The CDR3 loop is CACSLRTSGAVSYEQYF. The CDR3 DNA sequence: TGCGCCTGCAGCTTGCGGACTAGCGGGGCCGTCTCCTACGAGCAGTACTTC.